These 13 T cell receptor beta chains came from one sample sequenced in a study of shared clonotypes between healthy human individuals. Profiling relied on immunoSEQ multiplex PCR, and the TCRdb table lists in-frame clones only, not all of them. Of 2,500,000 or so clones listed, about nine tenths are singletons. Sequencing input: naive CD4+ T cells from PBMCs. Subset indicated: CD45RA+ positively selected. The receptors here all came from a man between 18 and 35 years old in good health. Some clones in this sample may be carry-over from other donors' samples.

CDR3 residues: CASSPPQGPSYEQYF. The CDR3 region has the DNA TGTGCCAGCAGTCCACCACAGGGACCCTCCTACGAGCAGTACTTC. The J gene is TRBJ2-7, the V gene TRBV6-6; D might be TRBD1 (6 bases). Germline CDR1 reads MNHNY; CDR2 reads SVGAGI (reference sequence). V lost 5 bases, J lost 0 bases, and 14 bases lay in between. The CDR3 runs 15 residues.

The V call is TRBV27, the J call TRBJ1-2; D might be TRBD1 (5 bases). CDR3 length equals 15 residues. CDR1 is MNHEY, CDR2 SMNVEV, per germline (reference sequence). Trimming took off 6 bases at V and 3 bases at J, with 17 bases between the two ends. CDR3 protein: CASSPQGGPDYGYTF. The CDR3 DNA sequence: TGTGCCAGCAGCCCCCAGGGTGGGCCTGACTATGGCTACACCTTC.

This chain joins TRBV2 and TRBJ1-5; 7 bases agree with TRBD1. The J segment lost 4 bases and the V segment lost 6 bases, leaving 15 bases of the junction unmatched. Germline CDR1 reads SNHLY; CDR2 reads FYNNEI. The CDR3 extends over 17 amino acids. DNA for the CDR3: TGTGCCAGCAGCCCGCAAGGACAGGTCGGTAGAAATCAGCCCCAGCATTTT. Its translation is CASSPQGQVGRNQPQHF.

With regard to this clone: Other DNA sequences within the sample encode an identical CDR3. The chain uses TRBV7-2 and TRBJ2-3; TRBD2 is a possible D gene (5 bases). This CDR3 contains 15 residues. V was cut by 1 base and J by 3 bases, with 11 bases left in between. Per the germline V gene, CDR1 is SGHTA and CDR2 is FQGNSA. CDR3 amino acids: CASSLGLGGTDTQYF. CDR3 DNA sequence: TGTGCCAGCAGCTTAGGTCTCGGAGGTACAGATACGCAGTATTTT. Complete variable domain (other parts from reference TRBV7-2 and TRBJ2-3): GAGVSQSPSNKVTEKGKDVELRCDPISGHTALYWYRQSLGQGLEFLIYFQGNSAPDKSGLPSDRFSAERTGGSVSTLTIQRTQQEDSAVYLCASSLGLGGTDTQYFGPGTRLTVL.

This clone occurred once. This chain uses TRBV2 with TRBJ2-3, with TRBD1 identical over 8 bases. The ends lost 2 bases at V and 5 bases at J; junction bases unmatched: 12. Germline values: CDR1 SNHLY, CDR2 FYNNEI. This CDR3 comprises 17 residues. The CDR3 DNA is TGTGCCAGCAGTGAACTCCAGGGGGCGAATCTTATAGATACGCAGTATTTT. It yields the protein CASSELQGANLIDTQYF.

The chain is built from TRBV7-2 and TRBJ2-1; a weak D match, TRBD2 (6 bases). Germline V CDR1 and CDR2: SGHTA, FQGNSA. The CDR3 runs 18 residues. V lost 0 bases, J lost 7 bases, and 22 bases lay in between. The CDR3 DNA reads TGTGCCAGCAGCTTAGCGTCTGGCGCGGGAAGGATCAGTAATGAGCAGTTCTTC. It encodes CASSLASGAGRISNEQFF. The full variable domain, with the rest looked up from reference TRBV7-2 and TRBJ2-1, is GAGVSQSPSNKVTEKGKDVELRCDPISGHTALYWYRQSLGQGLEFLIYFQGNSAPDKSGLPSDRFSAERTGGSVSTLTIQRTQQEDSAVYLCASSLASGAGRISNEQFFGPGTRLTVL.

Only one count was recorded for this clone. The chain recombines TRBV7-3 with TRBJ2-2; 7 bases align to TRBD2. The J segment lost 5 bases and the V segment lost 6 bases, leaving 6 bases of the junction unmatched. The CDR3 runs 14 residues. CDR1 is SGHTA, CDR2 FQGTGA, per germline. The CDR3 nucleotides are TGTGCCAGCAGAAGGACTAGTTCGACCGGGGAGCTGTTTTTT. It translates to CASRRTSSTGELFF.

For this clone: The same CDR3 is also encoded by other DNA sequences in this sample. For the CDR3, the DNA is TGTGCCAGCAGTGGGGCCAACTATGGCTACACCTTC. The encoded protein is CASSGANYGYTF. The chain employs TRBV6-5 and TRBJ1-2; TRBD1 might be the D (5 bases). The V and J ends lost 5 bases and 2 bases respectively, with 6 bases between them. CDR1 is MNHEY and CDR2 is SVGAGI in the germline V gene. This CDR3 contains 12 residues.

The chain has TRBV20-1 and TRBJ2-7, with D unclear. The V and J ends lost 7 bases and 2 bases respectively, with 9 bases between them. The CDR3 is made up of 11 amino acids. In germline, CDR1 is DFQATT, CDR2 SNEGSKA (reference sequence). Here the CDR3 reads CSVPAPYEQYF. The CDR3 region has the DNA TGCAGTGTACCGGCACCCTACGAGCAGTACTTC.

This sequence joins TRBV19 and TRBJ2-5; possible D gene TRBD1, 6 bases. Trimming took off 3 bases at V and 5 bases at J, with 16 bases between the two ends. This CDR3 comprises 15 residues. Per germline, CDR1 LNHDA and CDR2 SQIVND (reference sequence). The CDR3 nucleotides read TGTGCCAGTAGTATTATGGGGGCACCTTTGGAGACCCAGTACTTC. Protein product: CASSIMGAPLETQYF. The whole variable domain, remainder taken from reference TRBV19 and TRBJ2-5, is DGGITQSPKYLFRKEGQNVTLSCEQNLNHDAMYWYRQDPGQGLRLIYYSQIVNDFQKGDIAEGYSVSREKKESFPLTVTSAQKNPTAFYLCASSIMGAPLETQYFGPGTRLLVL.

This rearrangement joins TRBV6-6 to TRBJ1-1; no clear D. The CDR3 sequence is 12 residues long. CDR1 and CDR2 (germline): MNHNY, SVGAGI (reference sequence). Trimming removed 5 bases from V and 1 base from J, with 5 bases in between. The DNA of the CDR3 is TGTGCCAGCAGTCGAAAGAACACTGAAGCTTTCTTT. Translating it yields CASSRKNTEAFF.

This clone was recorded a few times. The chain is built from TRBV19 and TRBJ2-2; D possibly uses TRBD1 or TRBD2 (5 bases each). The V end lost 4 bases, the J end lost 4 bases, and 10 bases lay between the germline ends. CDR3 length equals 14 residues. From germline, CDR1 is LNHDA and CDR2 SQIVND (reference sequence). CDR3 in amino acids: CASSRQGTTGELFF. In DNA form, the CDR3 reads TGTGCCAGTAGTAGACAAGGGACCACCGGGGAGCTGTTTTTT.

The genes are TRBV15 and TRBJ1-4; maybe TRBD1 (5 bases). Germline assignment: CDR1 LNHNV and CDR2 YYDKDF (reference sequence). Trimming took 1 base from V and 1 from J, leaving 10 bases between them. CDR3 length equals 16 residues. The CDR3 is CATSRGGDGTNEKLFF. Here the CDR3 DNA reads TGTGCCACCAGCAGAGGTGGGGACGGAACTAATGAAAAACTGTTTTTT. The full variable domain, in which reference TRBV15 and TRBJ1-4 provide the parts outside the CDR3, is DAMVIQNPRYQVTQFGKPVTLSCSQTLNHNVMYWYQQKSSQAPKLLFHYYDKDFNNEADTPDNFQSRRPNTSFCFLDIRSPGLGDTAMYLCATSRGGDGTNEKLFFGSGTQLSVL.